The next 3 T cell receptor beta chains were all read from a single sample in a study of cytomegalovirus exposure and HLA in healthy donors. Here immunoSEQ multiplex PCR was the method, and the copy in TCRdb shows in-frame clones only, minus some. Counted here are approximately 58,000 clones, about 91% occurring once; the ten biggest clones make up 2.2%. Sequenced material: PBMCs. These receptor sequences come from a woman between 25 and 40 years old in good health and CMV-seronegative.

Here the CDR3 reads CASSFLQGSYEQYF. The CDR3 coding sequence is TGTGCCAGCAGCTTCCTACAGGGCTCGTACGAGCAGTACTTC. This chain uses TRBV7-9 with TRBJ2-7; a possible D gene is TRBD1 (6 bases). V lost 3 bases and J lost 4, with 13 bases in between. CDR3 length equals 14 residues. Per germline, CDR1 SEHNR and CDR2 FQNEAQ (reference sequence).

The genes are TRBV11-3 and TRBJ2-1; D gene ambiguous. V was shortened by 3 bases and J by 4 bases, with 13 bases between the two germline ends. Per the germline V gene, CDR1 is SGHNT and CDR2 is YENEEA. The CDR3 sequence is 15 residues long. The CDR3 DNA follows: TGTGCCAGCAGCTTGTCCCCTCCGGTATACAATGAGCAGTTCTTC. Translated, it gives CASSLSPPVYNEQFF. Complete variable domain (other parts from reference TRBV11-3 and TRBJ2-1): EAGVVQSPRYKIIEKKQPVAFWCNPISGHNTLYWYLQNLGQGPELLIRYENEEAVDDSQLPKDRFSAERLKGVDSTLKIQPAELGDSAVYLCASSLSPPVYNEQFFGPGTRLTVL.

This chain connects TRBV2 to TRBJ2-1; D ambiguous. V lost 4 bases and J lost 1, with 5 bases in between. Germline V CDR1 and CDR2: SNHLY, FYNNEI. The CDR3 runs to 13 residues. CDR3 bases: TGTGCCAGCAGTGCCGGTTCCTACAATGAGCAGTTCTTC. It is translated as CASSAGSYNEQFF. Full variable domain (rest looked up from reference TRBV2 and TRBJ2-1): EPEVTQTPSHQVTQMGQEVILRCVPISNHLYFYWYRQILGQKVEFLVSFYNNEISEKSEIFDDQFSVERPDGSNFTLKIRSTKLEDSAMYFCASSAGSYNEQFFGPGTRLTVL.